Listed below are T cell receptor beta chains from one sample, sequenced in a study of T cells in Graves' hyperthyroidism and ophthalmopathy. MiXCR, run by TCRdb on the multiplex PCR reads, gives a single entry per CDR3 protein. Among fewer than 450,000 distinct CDR3 sequences listed, 11% to 15% were seen once. What was sequenced was blood. The receptors originated from a man in his forties or fifties with Graves' ophthalmopathy. Each CDR3 is given without its conserved first and last residue.

CDR3	V
ASSLISGSPGELF	TRBV12-3/TRBV12-4
ASSLGVVAFYEQY	TRBV7-2
SVSRWSSYNEQF	TRBV29-1
SVEGVTEAF	TRBV29-1
ASSQIQGAQETQY	TRBV3-1
ASSLGGGQLFNYGYT	TRBV28
ASSQADGRLFSYEQY	TRBV4-1
SARGAGRSQETQY	TRBV20-1
ASSLSLRSPYNEQF	TRBV27
ASSADRAGEKLF	TRBV7-6
ASRISGGSTDTQY	TRBV5-1
SDPDRGSYEQY	TRBV29-1
ASSFAGSAVYEQF	TRBV12-3/TRBV12-4
ASSLTSGSVGELF	TRBV5-1
ASKRTGDTGELF	TRBV19
AWTVNGYNEQF	TRBV30
ASSYPQGRNTEAF	TRBV6-2/TRBV6-3
ASSPGRTREKLF	TRBV5-1
ASSQEPAHRETQY	TRBV3-1
ASSFPPLAGGSEQF	TRBV5-8
SARGGARASTDTQY	TRBV20-1
AWSSGMNNEQF	TRBV30
ASSLEQSGSRHTQY	TRBV5-1
ASSRGTNQPQH	TRBV3-1